The rows below give T cell receptor beta chains drawn from one sample of a study of T cells in Graves' hyperthyroidism and ophthalmopathy. TCRdb passed the multiplex PCR reads through MiXCR, listing each CDR3 protein once. The table shows 700,000 or so distinct CDR3 sequences, with roughly 17% occurring only once. The material sequenced was blood. These receptors were collected from a man aged 18-30 years with Graves' hyperthyroidism. The CDR3 runs from the conserved cysteine through the conserved F or W. Fields, in order: V gene, clone size, D gene, J gene, CDR3 DNA, CDR3 protein. The D gene is left open where the match is weak. Rows give clone size only sometimes, using once, few, many, or a class for an expanded clone.

V: TRBV7-2; size: -; D: -; J: TRBJ2-2; DNA: TGTGCCAGCAGCTTAGGGAGACACAACACCGGGGAGCTGTTTTTT; CDR3: CASSLGRHNTGELFF
V: TRBV30; size: many; D: -; J: TRBJ2-3; DNA: TGTGCCTGGAGTGTACTACGGGGGGATACGCAGTATTTT; CDR3: CAWSVLRGDTQYF
V: TRBV4-1; size: -; D: -; J: TRBJ2-7; DNA: TGCGCCAGCAGCCCGACCAGGGAAGGGAGGTACGAGCAGTACTTC; CDR3: CASSPTREGRYEQYF
V: TRBV5-1; size: -; D: TRBD1; J: TRBJ2-1; DNA: TGCGCCAGCAGCTTGACGTTCGGCAGGGGGCTTTACAATGAGCAGTTCTTC; CDR3: CASSLTFGRGLYNEQFF
V: TRBV6-6; size: few; D: -; J: TRBJ2-7; DNA: TGTGCCAGCAGTTACTCCTTTAGCGGCCCCTCCTACGAGCAGTACTTC; CDR3: CASSYSFSGPSYEQYF
V: TRBV2; size: many; D: TRBD1; J: TRBJ2-4; DNA: TGTGCCAGCAGTACCCCAGGGACAGCGCTAGCCAAAAACATTCAGTACTTC; CDR3: CASSTPGTALAKNIQYF
V: TRBV6-1; size: many; D: TRBD1; J: TRBJ1-1; DNA: TGTGCCAGCACAGGACCTCTAGGGGGCCGGGGCACTGAAGCTTTCTTT; CDR3: CASTGPLGGRGTEAFF
V: TRBV10-3; size: -; D: -; J: TRBJ1-5; DNA: TGTGCCATCAGTGAGGATCAGGGCGTGGGAGATCAGCCCCAGCATTTT; CDR3: CAISEDQGVGDQPQHF
V: TRBV7-2; size: many; D: -; J: TRBJ1-1; DNA: TGTGCCAGCAGCCGACAGGCCTTGAACACTGAAGCTTTCTTT; CDR3: CASSRQALNTEAFF
V: TRBV19; size: -; D: -; J: TRBJ1-5; DNA: TGTGCCTCGTCGGTAGGGCACGGTGATCGCAATCAGCCCCAGCATTTT; CDR3: CASSVGHGDRNQPQHF
V: TRBV29-1; size: -; D: -; J: TRBJ1-2; DNA: TGCATAGGGCGGGAGAACTATGGCTACACCTTC; CDR3: CIGRENYGYTF
V: TRBV27; size: many; D: TRBD1; J: TRBJ1-1; DNA: TGTGCCAGCTCGAACAGGGGGTTGACTGAAGCTTTCTTT; CDR3: CASSNRGLTEAFF
V: TRBV3-1; size: few; D: -; J: TRBJ1-2; DNA: TGTGCCAGCAGCCAAGAGTTCGGGGTTAACTATGGCTACACCTTC; CDR3: CASSQEFGVNYGYTF
V: TRBV7-9; size: many; D: TRBD1; J: TRBJ2-7; DNA: TGTGCCAGCAGCTTAATAGGGACAGGGGGCTACGAGCAGTACTTC; CDR3: CASSLIGTGGYEQYF
V: TRBV20-1; size: many; D: TRBD2; J: TRBJ2-1; DNA: TGCAGTGCTAGAGGAAGGCGAGCGGGAGCGGACAATGAGCAGTTCTTC; CDR3: CSARGRRAGADNEQFF
V: TRBV20-1; size: -; D: TRBD1; J: TRBJ2-1; DNA: TGCAGTGCTACGGGACAGGGATACAATGAGCAGTTCTTC; CDR3: CSATGQGYNEQFF
V: TRBV19; size: few; D: -; J: TRBJ1-1; DNA: TGTGCCAGTAGTCTCATGGGATGGACGGGCACTGAAGCTTTCTTT; CDR3: CASSLMGWTGTEAFF